A selection of T cell receptor beta chains follows, all from one sample in a study of T cells in Graves' hyperthyroidism and ophthalmopathy. TCRdb ran MiXCR on the multiplex PCR reads and lists one entry per CDR3 protein. This table has about 400,000 distinct CDR3 sequences, around 16% appearing once. Sequencing was carried out using blood. The source is a woman in her late teens or twenties with Graves' hyperthyroidism. CDR3s include the opening cysteine and the closing phenylalanine or tryptophan. Fields, in order: clone size, D gene, CDR3 length, V gene, J gene, CDR3 DNA, CDR3 protein. A D gene is named only where the DNA matches it firmly. For some rows the clone size is stated as once, few or many, or as a class when expanded; others skip it.

.	TRBD1	15	TRBV5-1	TRBJ2-1	TGCGCCAGCAGGACGCGGGACAGGGGTGGGAATGAGCAGTTCTTC	CASRTRDRGGNEQFF
.	.	16	TRBV5-5	TRBJ2-2	TGTGCCAGCAGCTTGGTGATGGCCAGCAACACCGGGGAGCTGTTTTTT	CASSLVMASNTGELFF
many	TRBD2	15	TRBV3-1	TRBJ2-5	TGTGCCAGCAGCCAAGGTAGCGGGGAACAAGAGACCCAGTACTTC	CASSQGSGEQETQYF
.	.	14	TRBV5-1	TRBJ2-5	TGCGCCAGCAGCTTCGGTCACAGAGAAGAGACCCAGTACTTC	CASSFGHREETQYF
.	.	14	TRBV19	TRBJ1-2	TGTGCCAGTAGTATTAGCGCCAGGGACGATGGCTACACCTTC	CASSISARDDGYTF
many	TRBD1	14	TRBV7-9	TRBJ1-4	TGTGCCAGCAGCTCGAGGGGGCTGGGAGAAAAACTGTTTTTT	CASSSRGLGEKLFF
.	.	15	TRBV5-1	TRBJ2-3	TGCGCCAGCAGCCAAGAGGGCATGAGCACAGATACGCAGTATTTT	CASSQEGMSTDTQYF
many	.	15	TRBV11-2	TRBJ1-1	TGTGCCAGCAGCCACCCCTGGCGGCAGAACACTGAAGCTTTCTTT	CASSHPWRQNTEAFF
few	.	15	TRBV7-7	TRBJ2-2	TGTGCTAGCAGCTCTCGGACCCAGAACACCGGGGAGCTGTTTTTT	CASSSRTQNTGELFF
.	.	15	TRBV9	TRBJ2-5	TGTGCCAGTAATTACGACGGGGCTACTCAAGAGACCCAGTACTTC	CASNYDGATQETQYF